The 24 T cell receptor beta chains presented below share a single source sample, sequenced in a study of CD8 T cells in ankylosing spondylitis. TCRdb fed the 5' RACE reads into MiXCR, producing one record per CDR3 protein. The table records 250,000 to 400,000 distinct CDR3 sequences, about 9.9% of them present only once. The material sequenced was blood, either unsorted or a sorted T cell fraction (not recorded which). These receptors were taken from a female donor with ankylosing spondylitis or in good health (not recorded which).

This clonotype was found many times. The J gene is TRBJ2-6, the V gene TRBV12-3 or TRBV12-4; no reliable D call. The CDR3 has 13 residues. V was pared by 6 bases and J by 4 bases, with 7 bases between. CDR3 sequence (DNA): TGTGCCAGCAGAACGTCAGGGGCCAACGTCCTGACTTTC. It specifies CASRTSGANVLTF.

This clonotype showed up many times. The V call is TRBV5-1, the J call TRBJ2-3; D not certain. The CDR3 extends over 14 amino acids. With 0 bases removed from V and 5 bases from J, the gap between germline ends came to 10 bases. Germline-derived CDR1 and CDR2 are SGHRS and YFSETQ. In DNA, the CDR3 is TGCGCCAGCAGCTTGGGGGCTAGAGTAGATACGCAGTATTTT. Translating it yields CASSLGARVDTQYF.

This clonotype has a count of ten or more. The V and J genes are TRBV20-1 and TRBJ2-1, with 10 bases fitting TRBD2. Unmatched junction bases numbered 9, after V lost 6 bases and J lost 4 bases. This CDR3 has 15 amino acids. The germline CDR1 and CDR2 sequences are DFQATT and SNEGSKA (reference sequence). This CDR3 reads CSAVTSGPTYNEQFF. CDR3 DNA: TGCAGTGCCGTGACTAGCGGGCCGACTTACAATGAGCAGTTCTTC.

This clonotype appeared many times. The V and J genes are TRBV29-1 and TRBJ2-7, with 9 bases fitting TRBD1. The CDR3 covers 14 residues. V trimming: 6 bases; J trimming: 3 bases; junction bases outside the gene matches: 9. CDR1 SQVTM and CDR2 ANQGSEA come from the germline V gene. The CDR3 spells CSVTTGTGFYEQYF. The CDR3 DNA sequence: TGCAGCGTAACGACCGGGACAGGGTTCTACGAGCAGTACTTC.

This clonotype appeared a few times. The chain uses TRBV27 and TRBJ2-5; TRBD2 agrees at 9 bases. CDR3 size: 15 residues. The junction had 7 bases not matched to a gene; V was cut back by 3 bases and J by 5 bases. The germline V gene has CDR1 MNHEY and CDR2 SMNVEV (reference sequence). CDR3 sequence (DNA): TGTGCCAGCAGTTTGGGCGGGAGGGCGTCGGAGACCCAGTACTTC. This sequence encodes CASSLGGRASETQYF.

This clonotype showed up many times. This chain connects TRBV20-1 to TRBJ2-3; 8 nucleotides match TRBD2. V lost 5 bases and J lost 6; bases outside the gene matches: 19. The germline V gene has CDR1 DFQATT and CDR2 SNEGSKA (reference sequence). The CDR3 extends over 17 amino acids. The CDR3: CSAGRVGAGVQSDTQYF. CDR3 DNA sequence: TGCAGTGCTGGAAGGGTGGGAGCGGGAGTCCAGTCGGATACGCAGTATTTT.

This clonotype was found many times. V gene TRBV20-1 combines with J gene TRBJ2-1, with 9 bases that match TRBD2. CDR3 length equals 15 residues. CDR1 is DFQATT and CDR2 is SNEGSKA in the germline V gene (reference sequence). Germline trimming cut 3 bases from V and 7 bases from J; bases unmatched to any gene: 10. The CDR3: CSASFPAGGLNEQFF. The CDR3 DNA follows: TGCAGTGCTAGTTTCCCTGCGGGAGGGCTTAATGAGCAGTTCTTC.

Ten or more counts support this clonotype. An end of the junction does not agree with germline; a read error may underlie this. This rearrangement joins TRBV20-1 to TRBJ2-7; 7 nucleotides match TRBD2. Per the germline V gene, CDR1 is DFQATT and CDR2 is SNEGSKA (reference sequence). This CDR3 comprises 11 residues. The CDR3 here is CSARKTGTMSF. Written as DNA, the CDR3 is TGCAGTGCTAGAAAAACCGGGACTATGTCTTTC.

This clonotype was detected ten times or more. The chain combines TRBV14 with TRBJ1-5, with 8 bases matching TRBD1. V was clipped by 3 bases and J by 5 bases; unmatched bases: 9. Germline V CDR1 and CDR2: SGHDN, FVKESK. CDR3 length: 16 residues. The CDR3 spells CASSQTGAGGDQPQHF. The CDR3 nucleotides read TGTGCCAGCAGCCAGACAGGGGCAGGGGGGGATCAGCCCCAGCATTTT.

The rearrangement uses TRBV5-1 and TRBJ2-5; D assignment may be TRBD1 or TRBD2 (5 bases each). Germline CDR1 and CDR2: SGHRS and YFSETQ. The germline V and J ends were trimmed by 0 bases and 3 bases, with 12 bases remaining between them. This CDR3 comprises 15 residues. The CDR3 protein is CASSLGGVGEETQYF. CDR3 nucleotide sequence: TGCGCCAGCAGCTTGGGAGGGGTCGGGGAAGAGACCCAGTACTTC.

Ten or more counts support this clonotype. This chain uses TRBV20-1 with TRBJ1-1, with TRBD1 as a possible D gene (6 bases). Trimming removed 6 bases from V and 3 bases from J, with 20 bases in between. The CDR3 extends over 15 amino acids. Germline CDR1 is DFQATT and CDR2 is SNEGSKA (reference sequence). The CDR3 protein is CSANRVGKGYTEAFF. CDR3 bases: TGCAGTGCCAACAGGGTAGGGAAGGGATACACTGAAGCTTTCTTT.

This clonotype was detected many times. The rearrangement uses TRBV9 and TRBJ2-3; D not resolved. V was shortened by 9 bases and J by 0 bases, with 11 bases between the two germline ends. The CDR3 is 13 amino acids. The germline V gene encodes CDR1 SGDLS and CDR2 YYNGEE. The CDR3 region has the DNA TGTGCCACCGCCGGTGGTAGCACAGATACGCAGTATTTT. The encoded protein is CATAGGSTDTQYF. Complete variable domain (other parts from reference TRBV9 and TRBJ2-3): DSGVTQTPKHLITATGQRVTLRCSPRSGDLSVYWYQQSLDQGLQFLIQYYNGEERAKGNILERFSAQQFPDLHSELNLSSLELGDSALYFCATAGGSTDTQYFGPGTRLTVL.

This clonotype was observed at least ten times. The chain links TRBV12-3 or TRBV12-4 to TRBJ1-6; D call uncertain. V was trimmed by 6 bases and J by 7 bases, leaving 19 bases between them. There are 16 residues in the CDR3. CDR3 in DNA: TGTGCCAGCAGATCAGACCTGGCAGGCCTAAATTCACCCCTCCACTTT. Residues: CASRSDLAGLNSPLHF.

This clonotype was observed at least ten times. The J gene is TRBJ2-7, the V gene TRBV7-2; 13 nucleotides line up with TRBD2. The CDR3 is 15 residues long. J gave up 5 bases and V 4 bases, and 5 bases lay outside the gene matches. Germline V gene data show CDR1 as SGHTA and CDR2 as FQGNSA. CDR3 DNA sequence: TGTGCCAGCAGCTCTCAGGGGACTAGCGGGAACGAGCAGTACTTC. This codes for CASSSQGTSGNEQYF.

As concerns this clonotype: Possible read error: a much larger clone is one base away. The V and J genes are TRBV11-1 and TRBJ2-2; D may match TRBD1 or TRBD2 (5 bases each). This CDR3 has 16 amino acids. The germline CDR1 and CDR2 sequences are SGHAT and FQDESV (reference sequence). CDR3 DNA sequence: TGTGCCAACAGCTTTCGGGGTGGGACGTTCACCGGGGAGCTGTTTTTT. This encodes CANSFRGGTFTGELFF.

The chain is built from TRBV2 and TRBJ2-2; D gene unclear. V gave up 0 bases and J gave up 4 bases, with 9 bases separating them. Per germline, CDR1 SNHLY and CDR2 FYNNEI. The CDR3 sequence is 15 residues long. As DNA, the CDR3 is TGTGCCAGCAGTGAAGCCCGAACTGGCACCGGGGAGCTGTTTTTT. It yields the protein CASSEARTGTGELFF.

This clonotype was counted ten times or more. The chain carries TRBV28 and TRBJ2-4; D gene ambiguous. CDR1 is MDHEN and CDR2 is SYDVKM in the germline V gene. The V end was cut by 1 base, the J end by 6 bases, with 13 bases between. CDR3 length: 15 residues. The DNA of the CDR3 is TGTGCCAGCAGTTTATATATGCAGGAGACAAACATTCAGTACTTC. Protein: CASSLYMQETNIQYF. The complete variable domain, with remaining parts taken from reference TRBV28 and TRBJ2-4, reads DVKVTQSSRYLVKRTGEKVFLECVQDMDHENMFWYRQDPGLGLRLIYFSYDVKMKEKGDIPEGYSVSREKKERFSLILESASTNQTSMYLCASSLYMQETNIQYFGAGTRLSVL.

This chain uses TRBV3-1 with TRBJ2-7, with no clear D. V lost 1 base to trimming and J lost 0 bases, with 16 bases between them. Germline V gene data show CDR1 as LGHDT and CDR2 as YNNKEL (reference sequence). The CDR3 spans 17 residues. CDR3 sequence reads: CASSQGAYEYSSYEQYF. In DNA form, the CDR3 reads TGTGCCAGCAGCCAAGGGGCCTACGAATACTCCTCCTACGAGCAGTACTTC.

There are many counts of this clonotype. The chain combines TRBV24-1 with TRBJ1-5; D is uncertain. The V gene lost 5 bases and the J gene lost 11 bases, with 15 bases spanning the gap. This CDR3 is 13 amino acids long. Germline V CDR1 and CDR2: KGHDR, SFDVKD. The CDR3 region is CATSASDGAAQHF. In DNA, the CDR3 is TGTGCCACCAGTGCCTCCGACGGTGCGGCCCAGCATTTT.

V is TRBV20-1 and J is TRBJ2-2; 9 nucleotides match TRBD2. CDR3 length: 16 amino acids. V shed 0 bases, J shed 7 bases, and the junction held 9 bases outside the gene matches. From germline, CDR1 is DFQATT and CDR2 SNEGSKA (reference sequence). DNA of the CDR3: TGCAGTGCTAGAGAGCGGCGGGGGGGCTTAGGCGGGGAGCTGTTTTTT. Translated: CSARERRGGLGGELFF.

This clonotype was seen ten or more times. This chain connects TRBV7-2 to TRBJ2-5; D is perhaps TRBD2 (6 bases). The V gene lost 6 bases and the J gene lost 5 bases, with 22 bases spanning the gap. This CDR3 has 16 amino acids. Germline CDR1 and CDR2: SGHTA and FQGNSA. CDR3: CASSFPLGGGIETQYF. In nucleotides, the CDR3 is TGTGCCAGCAGTTTTCCCTTGGGGGGAGGAATTGAGACCCAGTACTTC.

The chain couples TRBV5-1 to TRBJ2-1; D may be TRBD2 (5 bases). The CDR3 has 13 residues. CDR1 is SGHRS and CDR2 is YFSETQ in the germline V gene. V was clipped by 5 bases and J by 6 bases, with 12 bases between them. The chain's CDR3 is CASRLGPSNEQFF. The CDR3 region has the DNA TGCGCCAGCAGACTAGGGCCCAGCAATGAGCAGTTCTTC.

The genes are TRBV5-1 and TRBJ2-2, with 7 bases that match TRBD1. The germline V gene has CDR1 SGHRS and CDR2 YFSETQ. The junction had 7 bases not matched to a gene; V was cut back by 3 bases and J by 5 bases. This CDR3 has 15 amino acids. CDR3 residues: CASSSAQTGTGELFF. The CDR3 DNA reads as TGCGCCAGCAGCTCGGCCCAGACAGGGACCGGGGAGCTGTTTTTT.

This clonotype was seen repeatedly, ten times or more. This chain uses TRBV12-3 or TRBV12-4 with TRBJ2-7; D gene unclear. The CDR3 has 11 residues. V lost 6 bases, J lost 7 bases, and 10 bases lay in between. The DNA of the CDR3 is TGTGCCAGCAGCCTTCTTGGGGAGCAGTACTTC. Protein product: CASSLLGEQYF.